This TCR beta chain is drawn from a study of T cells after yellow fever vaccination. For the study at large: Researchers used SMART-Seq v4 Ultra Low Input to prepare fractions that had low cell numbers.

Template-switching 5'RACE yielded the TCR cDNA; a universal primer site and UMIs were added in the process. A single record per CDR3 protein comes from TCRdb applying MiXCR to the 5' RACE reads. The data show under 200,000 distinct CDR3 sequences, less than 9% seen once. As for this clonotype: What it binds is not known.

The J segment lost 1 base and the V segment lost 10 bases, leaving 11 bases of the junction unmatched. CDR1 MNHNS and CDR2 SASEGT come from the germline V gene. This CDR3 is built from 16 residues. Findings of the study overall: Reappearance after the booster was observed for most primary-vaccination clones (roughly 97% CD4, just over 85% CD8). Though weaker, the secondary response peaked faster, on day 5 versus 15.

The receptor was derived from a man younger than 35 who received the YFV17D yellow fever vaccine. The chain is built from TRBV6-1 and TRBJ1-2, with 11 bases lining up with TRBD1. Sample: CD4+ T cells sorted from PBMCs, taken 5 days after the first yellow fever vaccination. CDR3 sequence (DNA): TGTGCCATCCTCCGGGACAGGGGGTCCCTTAACTATGGCTACACCTTC. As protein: CAILRDRGSLNYGYTF.